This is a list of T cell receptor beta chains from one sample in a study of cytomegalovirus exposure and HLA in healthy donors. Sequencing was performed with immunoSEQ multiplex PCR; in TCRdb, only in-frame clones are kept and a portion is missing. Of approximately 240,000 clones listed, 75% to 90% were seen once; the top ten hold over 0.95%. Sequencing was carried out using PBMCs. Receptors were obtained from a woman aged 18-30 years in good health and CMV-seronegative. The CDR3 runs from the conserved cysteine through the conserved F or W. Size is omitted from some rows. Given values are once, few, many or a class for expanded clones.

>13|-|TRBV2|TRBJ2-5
CASSIAGAETQYF
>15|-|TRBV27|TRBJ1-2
CASREAGTGEGGYTF
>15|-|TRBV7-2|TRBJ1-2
CASIMRPIPNYGYTF
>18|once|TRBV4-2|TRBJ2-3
CASSHLQRGGTSTDTQYF
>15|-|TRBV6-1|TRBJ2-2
CASSGNLRRTGELFF
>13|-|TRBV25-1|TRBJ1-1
CASSLAGGLEAFF
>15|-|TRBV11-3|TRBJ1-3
CASRDRGLTGNTIYF
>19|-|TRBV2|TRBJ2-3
CASSGRRGEGREVSDTQYF
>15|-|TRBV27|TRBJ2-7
CASSFRGLGSYEQYF
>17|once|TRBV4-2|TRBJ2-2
CASSHFVAGGQLGELFF
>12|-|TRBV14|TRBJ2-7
CASSQDSDEQYF
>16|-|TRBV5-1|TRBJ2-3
CASSLFSGGSPDTQYF
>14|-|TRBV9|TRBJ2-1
CASSAGQRGNEQFF
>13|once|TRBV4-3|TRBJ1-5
CASSQALEQPQHF
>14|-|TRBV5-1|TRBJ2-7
CASSTGTGSDEQYF
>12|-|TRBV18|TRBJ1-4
CASSTENEKLFF
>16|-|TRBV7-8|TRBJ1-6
CASSSDRGPYNSPLHF
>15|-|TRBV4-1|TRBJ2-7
CASSQVSGVLYEQYF
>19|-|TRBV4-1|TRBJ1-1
CASSQDRGGPGTVLAEAFF
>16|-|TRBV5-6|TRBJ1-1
CASSLFQSARWSEAFF
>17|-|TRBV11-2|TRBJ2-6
CASSLDLEVTGANVLTF
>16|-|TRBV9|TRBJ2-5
CASSKKRTSWQETQYF
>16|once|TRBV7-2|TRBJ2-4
CASSPEIGATKNIQYF
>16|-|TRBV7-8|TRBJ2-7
CASSLDRTRKSYEQYF
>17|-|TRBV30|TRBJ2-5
CAWSVSRLAVEPETQYF
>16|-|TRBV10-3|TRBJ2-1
CAISESGLALANEQFF
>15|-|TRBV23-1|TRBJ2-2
CASSVGTTNTGELFF
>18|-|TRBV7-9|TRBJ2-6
CASSLPTGWNSGANVLTF
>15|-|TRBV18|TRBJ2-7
CASSLQGSFSYEQYF
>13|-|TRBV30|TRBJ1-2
CAWSYGERDGYTF
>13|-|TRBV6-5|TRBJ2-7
CASLSGSSYEQYF
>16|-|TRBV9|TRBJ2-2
CASSPRDRAPTGELFF
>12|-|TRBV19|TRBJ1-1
CATRGGRTEAFF
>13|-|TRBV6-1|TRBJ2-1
CASRAESYNEQFF
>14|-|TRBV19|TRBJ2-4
CASRKSLAKNIQYF
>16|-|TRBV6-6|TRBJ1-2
CASSASTAPEVYGYTF
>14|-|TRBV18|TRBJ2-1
CASSPLDYNNEQFF
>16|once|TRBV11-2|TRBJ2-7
CASSLLSSVASYEQYF
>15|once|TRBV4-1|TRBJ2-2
CASSRGMGGTGELFF
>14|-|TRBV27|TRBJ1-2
CASSEYGGKDGYTF
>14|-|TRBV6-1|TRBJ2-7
CASSRQASIYEQYF
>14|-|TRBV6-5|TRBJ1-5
CASSYREGNQPQHF
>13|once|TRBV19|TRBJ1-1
CASSISGNTEAFF
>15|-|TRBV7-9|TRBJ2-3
CASSLGDRVRDTQYF
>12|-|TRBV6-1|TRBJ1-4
CASRDRGEKLFF
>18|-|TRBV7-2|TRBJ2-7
CASSPGPLAGVFSYEQYF
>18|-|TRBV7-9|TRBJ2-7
CASSEAITGTSGSGEQYF
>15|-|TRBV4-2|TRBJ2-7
CASSPPGQGANEQYF
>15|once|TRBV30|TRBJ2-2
CAWSQTSGTSGELFF